This entry lists 20 T cell receptor beta chains sequenced from one sample in a study of T cells after yellow fever vaccination. TCRdb re-analysed the 5' RACE reads in MiXCR, keeping a single row per CDR3 protein. The sample has about 320,000 distinct CDR3 sequences; over 3.5% are singletons. Sequencing used PBMCs, obtained 15 days after the yellow fever booster vaccination. The receptors were sampled from a man aged 18-30 years who received the YFV17D yellow fever vaccine.

This clonotype has at least ten counts. This sequence joins TRBV6-5 and TRBJ1-1, with D maybe TRBD1 (6 bases). The CDR3 extends over 14 amino acids. The germline V and J ends were trimmed by 2 bases and 4 bases, with 11 bases remaining between them. Germline V gene lookup returns CDR1 MNHEY and CDR2 SVGAGI. This chain's CDR3 is CASSYDRTTTEAFF. The CDR3 DNA is TGTGCCAGCAGTTACGACAGGACAACCACTGAAGCTTTCTTT.

This clonotype was recorded at least ten times. The chain combines TRBV29-1 with TRBJ2-3; a weak D match, TRBD1 (6 bases). Germline loops: CDR1 SQVTM, CDR2 ANQGSEA. Trimming left V 2 bases short and J 4 bases short, with 16 bases between. This CDR3 spans 15 amino acids. In DNA form, the CDR3 reads TGCAGCGTTGAAAGGGCAGGGGTAGGGGCAGATACGCAGTATTTT. Protein sequence: CSVERAGVGADTQYF.

This clonotype came up a few times. J is TRBJ1-2 and V is TRBV12-3 or TRBV12-4; D may be TRBD1 (6 bases). Trimming removed 8 bases from V and 4 bases from J, with 8 bases in between. The CDR3 sequence is 11 residues long. CDR3 region: CASGQSYGYTF. DNA of the CDR3: TGTGCCAGCGGACAGTCCTATGGCTACACCTTC.

This clonotype appeared many times. The V and J genes are TRBV28 and TRBJ2-3; TRBD1 matches 10 bases. The CDR3 has 14 residues. V lost 6 bases to trimming and J lost 4 bases; unmatched junction nucleotides: 4. Germline V gene lookup returns CDR1 MDHEN and CDR2 SYDVKM. CDR3 sequence (DNA): TGTGCCAGCAGCCGGGACAGGGGCCCAGATACGCAGTATTTT. Residues: CASSRDRGPDTQYF.

There are a few counts of this clonotype. V gene TRBV20-1 combines with J gene TRBJ2-2, with a weak D call TRBD1 (5 bases). The germline CDR1 and CDR2 sequences are DFQATT and SNEGSKA (reference sequence). V lost 6 bases to trimming and J lost 6 bases, with 17 bases between them. The CDR3 runs 14 residues. The CDR3 region has the DNA TGCAGTGCCGCCAATTCGCAGGGCCCCGGGGAGCTGTTTTTT. Translation: CSAANSQGPGELFF.

CDR3 region: CSAISGANVLTF. The CDR3 DNA follows: TGCAGTGCAATCTCTGGGGCCAACGTCCTGACTTTC. J is TRBJ2-6 and V is TRBV20-1; no clear D. In germline, CDR1 is DFQATT, CDR2 SNEGSKA (reference sequence). This CDR3 region has 12 residues. Trimming cost V 6 bases and J 0 bases, with 3 bases left between them.

In this sample, this clonotype turned up many times. V and J are TRBV2 and TRBJ1-5; D is uncertain. V shed 6 bases and J shed 4 bases, with 4 bases lying between them. The V gene's germline CDR1 is SNHLY and CDR2 FYNNEI. This CDR3 contains 11 residues. CDR3 sequence (DNA): TGTGCCAGCAGCGATAATCAGCCCCAGCATTTT. Amino acids: CASSDNQPQHF.

This clonotype appeared many times. The chain joins TRBV4-2 to TRBJ1-1; D possibly corresponds to TRBD1 (5 bases). The germline gives CDR1 LGHNA, CDR2 YNFKEQ. The CDR3 length is 14 residues. Trimming removed 1 base at V and 8 bases at J, with 14 bases between. The chain's CDR3 is CASSQGILTAEAFF. The CDR3, as DNA: TGTGCCAGCAGCCAAGGAATTCTGACAGCAGAAGCTTTCTTT.

This clonotype was seen ten or more times. The rearrangement joins TRBV5-1 to TRBJ2-3, with D possibly being TRBD2 (5 bases). Germline V gives CDR1 SGHRS, CDR2 YFSETQ. The CDR3 runs 15 residues. Trimming left V 4 bases short and J 3 bases short, with 15 bases between. The CDR3 is CASSGGEAVTDTQYF. The CDR3 nucleotides read TGCGCCAGCAGCGGAGGTGAGGCTGTTACAGATACGCAGTATTTT. Variable domain in full (rest from reference TRBV5-1 and TRBJ2-3): KAGVTQTPRYLIKTRGQQVTLSCSPISGHRSVSWYQQTPGQGLQFLFEYFSETQRNKGNFPGRFSGRQFSNSRSEMNVSTLELGDSALYLCASSGGEAVTDTQYFGPGTRLTVL.

This clonotype was seen ten or more times. The chain is built from TRBV7-2 and TRBJ2-7, with D perhaps matching TRBD2 (6 bases). The V and J ends lost 5 bases and 0 bases respectively, with 14 bases between them. The CDR3 is 15 residues long. Germline CDR1 is SGHTA and CDR2 is FQGNSA. For the CDR3, the DNA is TGTGCCAGCAGCCTCCACGGAGGGTTCTCCTACGAGCAGTACTTC. Amino acid sequence: CASSLHGGFSYEQYF.

This clonotype appeared many times. V usage is TRBV7-7 and J usage is TRBJ2-5; D possibly corresponds to TRBD2 (6 bases). V was shortened by 5 bases and J by 5 bases, with 15 bases between the two germline ends. Germline values: CDR1 SSHAT, CDR2 FNYEAQ (reference sequence). The CDR3 consists of 14 residues. The CDR3 DNA is TGTGCCAGCAGCGCAACTAGCTTCGCGGAGACCCAGTACTTC. Protein product: CASSATSFAETQYF.

The chain has TRBV9 and TRBJ1-1, with TRBD1 matching 10 bases. CDR1 is SGDLS, CDR2 YYNGEE, per germline. This CDR3 is 16 amino acids long. Trimming cost V 4 bases and J 5 bases; bases outside gene matches: 11. CDR3 protein: CASSTGTGAKITEAFF. DNA for the CDR3: TGTGCCAGCAGCACCGGGACAGGGGCGAAGATTACTGAAGCTTTCTTT. Full variable domain (missing parts from reference TRBV9 and TRBJ1-1): DSGVTQTPKHLITATGQRVTLRCSPRSGDLSVYWYQQSLDQGLQFLIQYYNGEERAKGNILERFSAQQFPDLHSELNLSSLELGDSALYFCASSTGTGAKITEAFFGQGTRLTVV.

V gene TRBV5-1 combines with J gene TRBJ2-1, with a possible D match to TRBD1 (6 bases). V was cut by 3 bases and J by 6 bases, with 13 bases left in between. Germline CDR1 SGHRS, CDR2 YFSETQ. This CDR3 contains 14 residues. The CDR3: CASSWSRQVNEQFF. CDR3 nucleotide sequence: TGCGCCAGCAGCTGGTCGCGACAGGTCAATGAGCAGTTCTTC.

This clonotype was observed many times. The J gene is TRBJ2-1, the V gene TRBV4-1; 13 bases fit TRBD2. Germline assignment: CDR1 MGHRA and CDR2 YSYEKL. This CDR3 has 15 residues. Trimming removed 4 bases from V and 6 bases from J; junction bases left unmatched: 3. The CDR3 here is CASSRLAGGVNEQFF. The CDR3 nucleotides read TGCGCCAGCAGCCGACTAGCGGGGGGCGTCAATGAGCAGTTCTTC.

The table lists this clonotype with a few counts. This sequence joins TRBV29-1 and TRBJ1-2; D gene uncertain. The germline CDR1 and CDR2 sequences are SQVTM and ANQGSEA. Trimming cost V 4 bases and J 5 bases, with 5 bases left between them. This CDR3 comprises 10 residues. The CDR3 DNA is TGCAGCGTTGCTCGATATGGCTACACCTTC. Residues: CSVARYGYTF.

A few counts support this clonotype. V gene TRBV7-2 combines with J gene TRBJ2-3; 8 bases match TRBD2. The CDR3 is made up of 15 amino acids. The junction had 5 bases not matched to a gene; V was cut back by 1 base and J by 5 bases. Per germline, CDR1 SGHTA and CDR2 FQGNSA. The CDR3 region is CASSLDGGGGDTQYF. CDR3 DNA sequence: TGTGCCAGCAGCTTAGACGGGGGGGGCGGAGATACGCAGTATTTT.

The chain combines TRBV3-1 with TRBJ2-3; D not resolved. Looked up from germline, CDR1 is LGHDT and CDR2 is YNNKEL (reference sequence). Deletions cut 0 bases from V and 3 bases from J, with 4 bases between. The CDR3 extends over 13 amino acids. The CDR3 sequence is CASSQEQTDTQYF. In nucleotides, the CDR3 is TGTGCCAGCAGCCAAGAGCAGACAGATACGCAGTATTTT.

This clonotype was detected many times. CDR3 in DNA: TGTGCCAGCACCGGGACCTCGGGTGAAAAACTGTTTTTT. It yields the protein CASTGTSGEKLFF. The chain employs TRBV4-2 and TRBJ1-4; tentative D call: TRBD1 (5 bases). The germline CDR1 and CDR2 sequences are LGHNA and YNFKEQ. The CDR3 spans 13 residues. V was clipped by 7 bases and J by 7 bases, with 13 bases between them.

The chain couples TRBV20-1 to TRBJ2-1; tentatively, D is TRBD1 or TRBD2 (6 bases each). This CDR3 has 14 residues. V was shortened by 1 base and J by 3 bases, with 10 bases between the two germline ends. Germline loops: CDR1 DFQATT, CDR2 SNEGSKA (reference sequence). The CDR3 spells CSARGGAVYNEQFF. CDR3 nucleotide sequence: TGCAGTGCTAGAGGGGGGGCAGTCTACAATGAGCAGTTCTTC.

Many counts were recorded for this clonotype. V is TRBV20-1 and J is TRBJ1-5, with 10 nucleotides matching TRBD1. Germline lookup yields CDR1 DFQATT and CDR2 SNEGSKA (reference sequence). Trimming at V came to 8 bases and at J to 5 bases, leaving 6 bases not matched to a gene. The CDR3 length is 13 residues. CDR3 protein: CSTSGQGYQPQHF. CDR3 DNA: TGCAGTACCTCGGGACAGGGGTATCAGCCCCAGCATTTT.